This paragraph reports one TCR beta chain. Sequenced by immunoSEQ multiplex PCR; TCRdb stores in-frame clones only, minus some. The table has 70,000 or so clones, 85% to 95% seen once. This sample is drawn from a study of PD-1 blockade in classical Hodgkin lymphoma. Brentuximab vedotin exposure varied, and every patient relapsed after autologous stem cell transplantation. The sequence was collected from a human donor with classical Hodgkin lymphoma. This specimen was peripheral blood mononuclear cells (PBMCs), taken at baseline.

DNA of the CDR3: TGTGCCAGCAGCGTACAGAGTACCGCCACAGATACGCAGTATTTT. Its translation: CASSVQSTATDTQYF. This sequence joins TRBV9 and TRBJ2-3; D gene unclear. The CDR3 length is 15 residues. V was cut by 1 base and J by 2 bases, with 11 bases left in between. Per the germline V gene, CDR1 is SGDLS and CDR2 is YYNGEE.